This is a list of T cell receptor beta chains from one sample in a study of beta chain features in type 1 diabetes. Sequencing was performed with immunoSEQ multiplex PCR; in TCRdb, only in-frame clones are kept and a portion is missing. The sample lists under 450,000 clones; approximately 15% were seen once. Source material: naive CD4+ T cells from blood. These receptors were taken from a man younger than 40 in good health. CDR3s include the opening cysteine and the closing phenylalanine or tryptophan. D genes are given only for firm matches.

>TRBJ1-2|TRBV7-6|-
CASSLEGRSRGYTF
>TRBJ2-3|TRBV2|TRBD1
CASSVQGAGPDTQYF
>TRBJ2-7|TRBV19|TRBD1
CASSNPGQIYEQYF
>TRBJ2-1|TRBV11-2|-
CASSHVGGEQFF
>TRBJ2-7|TRBV4-1|-
CASSQAETYEQYF
>TRBJ2-1|TRBV29-1|TRBD2
CSVVGLAGYNEQFF
>TRBJ1-6|TRBV13|-
CASSLGLGARAGSPLHF
>TRBJ1-5|TRBV30|TRBD1
CAWARDRGTQPQHF
>TRBJ2-3|TRBV30|-
CAWSPSTSTDTQYF
>TRBJ2-3|TRBV10-3|TRBD2
CAISEEEREYVADTQYF
>TRBJ1-4|TRBV7-9|-
CASSLQGYGEKLFF
>TRBJ2-5|TRBV10-2|-
CATGQAGQETQYF
>TRBJ2-3|TRBV11-3|-
CASSSPGFPDTQYF
>TRBJ1-1|TRBV4-3|-
CASSQGLKNTEAFF
>TRBJ2-1|TRBV6-1|-
CASSDFSNSYNEQFF
>TRBJ2-3|TRBV7-6|-
CASSLGRGQRTDTQYF
>TRBJ2-5|TRBV20-1|-
CSAATLETQYF
>TRBJ2-5|TRBV6-5|-
CASSRGETQYF
>TRBJ1-2|TRBV29-1|-
CSVEPTGFYGYTF
>TRBJ2-3|TRBV7-6|TRBD1
CASSLDQGADTQYF
>TRBJ2-1|TRBV7-2|TRBD2
CASSSGLAGPSEQFF
>TRBJ2-7|TRBV29-1|-
CSGQGGGYEQYF
>TRBJ1-1|TRBV6-4|-
CASNQGVWDTEAFF
>TRBJ1-1|TRBV9|-
CASSVAVNTEAFF
>TRBJ1-4|TRBV6-5|-
CASSRQVRGGKLFF
>TRBJ2-3|TRBV2|TRBD2
CASTQRGMETDTQYF
>TRBJ2-7|TRBV18|-
CASSSSPAEQYF
>TRBJ2-3|TRBV10-3|TRBD2
CAISPGTSGRARRSDTQYF
>TRBJ2-7|TRBV14|TRBD1
CASSLLGTGFYEQYF
>TRBJ1-1|TRBV29-1|-
CSGNQVNTEAFF
>TRBJ1-1|TRBV15|-
CATRSQGTTGAFF
>TRBJ1-5|TRBV20-1|-
CSASGGQPQHF
>TRBJ1-5|TRBV6-5|-
CASSYDRYQPQHF
>TRBJ1-1|TRBV5-1|-
CASSPFGSTEAFF
>TRBJ1-4|TRBV20-1|-
CSATFNEKLFF
>TRBJ2-2|TRBV5-1|-
CASSLRTNTGELFF
>TRBJ2-7|TRBV25-1|TRBD2
CASRSGGREQYF
>TRBJ2-1|TRBV7-9|TRBD2
CASSSKLAGDYNEQFF
>TRBJ2-4|TRBV5-6|-
CASSLSVIKNIQYF
>TRBJ2-3|TRBV4-3|TRBD2
CASSQENLAGGVVDTQYF
>TRBJ1-6|TRBV7-9|-
CASGVGNSPLHF
>TRBJ2-5|TRBV15|TRBD2
CATSRVTPGGQETQYF
>TRBJ1-1|TRBV10-3|-
CAISLGSGRGVNTEAFF
>TRBJ2-4|TRBV7-9|-
CASSLDPRSAKNIQYF
>TRBJ1-1|TRBV13|-
CASSSKPNTEAFF
>TRBJ2-1|TRBV14|TRBD1
CASSQDFQGAYNEQFF
>TRBJ2-5|TRBV4-3|-
CASSQDLQGLGTQYF
>TRBJ2-1|TRBV20-1|-
CSAPGQNEQFF
>TRBJ2-2|TRBV4-2|TRBD2
CASSPSGRAATGELFF
>TRBJ2-3|TRBV4-3|-
CASSQDLGIPGARQADTQYF
>TRBJ2-1|TRBV13|-
CASKSAGTYSYNEQFF
>TRBJ1-1|TRBV2|-
CASSGFMDTEAFF
>TRBJ2-1|TRBV14|-
CASSQRDGLYEQFF
>TRBJ2-6|TRBV7-9|-
CASSPRDILGANVLTF